What follows are 19 T cell receptor beta chains derived from one specimen sequenced in a study of blood T cell repertoires in COVID-19. Measured with immunoSEQ multiplex PCR; TCRdb has only the in-frame clones, and not every one. The sample consists of around 450,000 clones, 90% of them appearing once. What was sequenced was PBMCs or T cells enriched from blood (not recorded which). These TCRs come from a man between 18 and 35 years old who had recovered from COVID-19.

The V call is TRBV19, the J call TRBJ1-4; 7 positions agree with TRBD1. Germline values: CDR1 LNHDA, CDR2 SQIVND (reference sequence). CDR3 length equals 14 residues. With V trimmed by 4 bases and J by 7 bases, 6 bases remained unmatched. DNA of the CDR3: TGTGCCAGTAGTAGCGGGTGGACAGGTGAAAAACTGTTTTTT. As protein: CASSSGWTGEKLFF.

V is TRBV19 and J is TRBJ1-5; a possible D gene is TRBD1 (5 bases). Trimming stripped 11 bases from V and 3 bases from J, with 17 bases between. Germline V lookup: CDR1 LNHDA, CDR2 SQIVND (reference sequence). The CDR3 runs 14 residues. CDR3 bases: TGTGCCTCAACAGGTGGGGGGTACAATCAGCCCCAGCATTTT. This sequence encodes CASTGGGYNQPQHF. Full variable domain (outside the CDR3, taken from reference TRBV19 and TRBJ1-5): DGGITQSPKYLFRKEGQNVTLSCEQNLNHDAMYWYRQDPGQGLRLIYYSQIVNDFQKGDIAEGYSVSREKKESFPLTVTSAQKNPTAFYLCASTGGGYNQPQHFGDGTRLSIL.

The chain joins TRBV30 to TRBJ1-1; tentatively, D is TRBD1 (5 bases). V lost 5 bases, J lost 10 bases, and 23 bases lay in between. The CDR3 loop spans 14 amino acids. Germline loops: CDR1 GTSNPN, CDR2 SVGIG (reference sequence). CDR3 bases: TGTGCCTGGGGTCGAGCCGGACGGGGGTTTGCAGCTTTCTTT. Amino acids: CAWGRAGRGFAAFF.

The chain couples TRBV6-5 to TRBJ2-5, with 13 bases fitting TRBD2. The V gene end was trimmed by 6 bases and the J gene end by 3 bases; junction bases not matched to a gene: 4. CDR3 length: 15 amino acids. CDR1 is MNHEY, CDR2 SVGAGI, per germline. As DNA, the CDR3 is TGTGCCAGCAGCCGGGGACTAGCGGGGAAAGAGACCCAGTACTTC. This translates into CASSRGLAGKETQYF.

This chain connects TRBV7-9 to TRBJ1-6, with 7 bases fitting TRBD1. V trimming: 5 bases; J trimming: 7 bases; junction bases outside the gene matches: 8. The germline V gene has CDR1 SEHNR and CDR2 FQNEAQ (reference sequence). This CDR3 spans 15 amino acids. CDR3 DNA: TGTGCCAGCAGCGCGCAGGGGGTGAGGAATTCACCCCTCCACTTT. Residues: CASSAQGVRNSPLHF.

The gene calls are TRBV4-1 and TRBJ2-1; no reliable D call. CDR1 is MGHRA, CDR2 YSYEKL, per germline. The CDR3 spans 15 residues. V lost 3 bases, J lost 0 bases, and 9 bases lay in between. The CDR3 protein is CASSHFRSSYNEQFF. CDR3 nucleotide sequence: TGCGCCAGCAGCCACTTCAGAAGCTCCTACAATGAGCAGTTCTTC.

The chain employs TRBV12-3 or TRBV12-4 and TRBJ2-3; D remains unclear. Trimming left V 0 bases short and J 6 bases short, with 7 bases between. The CDR3 contains 13 residues. CDR3 DNA: TGTGCCAGCAGTTTAGCCATGAGGGATACGCAGTATTTT. This encodes CASSLAMRDTQYF.

This chain connects TRBV5-6 to TRBJ2-5; TRBD1 aligns across 9 bases. The CDR3 totals 18 residues. Germline V gene lookup returns CDR1 SGHDT and CDR2 YYEEEE. The V segment lost 3 bases and the J segment 4 bases; nucleotides outside the gene matches: 16. The CDR3 DNA sequence: TGTGCCAGCAGCTCCTTCAAAACCGGGACAGGGCAGGGAGAGACCCAGTACTTC. It codes for CASSSFKTGTGQGETQYF.

The rearrangement uses TRBV27 and TRBJ2-7; D perhaps matches TRBD2 (6 bases). The germline V gene has CDR1 MNHEY and CDR2 SMNVEV (reference sequence). Trimming pared 3 bases from V and 5 bases from J, leaving 17 bases between. The CDR3 contains 15 residues. The CDR3 DNA follows: TGTGCCAGCAGTTTCCGTGCGGGATTAGTCCACGAGCAGTACTTC. As protein: CASSFRAGLVHEQYF.

This clone was counted a few times. The chain is built from TRBV30 and TRBJ2-2, with D uncertain. CDR1 and CDR2 (germline): GTSNPN, SVGIG (reference sequence). With 0 bases removed from V and 5 bases from J, the gap between germline ends came to 7 bases. The CDR3 sequence is 13 residues long. The CDR3 region has the DNA TGTGCCTGGAGTGTGGAGATAACCGGGGAGCTGTTTTTT. Protein product: CAWSVEITGELFF.

Comments on this clone: Different DNA sequences within this sample yield the same CDR3. The chain is built from TRBV7-2 and TRBJ1-1; no firm D call. The germline V gene encodes CDR1 SGHTA and CDR2 FQGNSA. V was pared by 3 bases and J by 5 bases, with 10 bases between. There are 13 residues in the CDR3. This chain's CDR3 is CASSFLGGTEAFF. DNA for the CDR3: TGTGCCAGCAGCTTCCTAGGAGGAACTGAAGCTTTCTTT.

J is TRBJ1-2 and V is TRBV29-1; D is ambiguous. The germline V gene encodes CDR1 SQVTM and CDR2 ANQGSEA. The CDR3 consists of 12 residues. With 7 bases removed from V and 8 bases from J, the gap between germline ends came to 17 bases. The CDR3 reads CSEKGLREGYTF. In nucleotides, the CDR3 is TGCAGCGAAAAGGGCCTGAGGGAAGGCTACACCTTC.

This clone was recorded only once. This rearrangement joins TRBV27 to TRBJ2-1, with 13 bases fitting TRBD2. CDR3 length: 17 amino acids. Germline V lookup: CDR1 MNHEY, CDR2 SMNVEV (reference sequence). V was pared by 5 bases and J by 7 bases, with 11 bases of the junction left unmatched. The CDR3 region is CASSLRTSGSYANEQFF. In DNA, the CDR3 is TGTGCCAGCAGTCTAAGGACTAGCGGGAGCTATGCGAATGAGCAGTTCTTC.

This chain joins TRBV5-5 and TRBJ2-2, with 11 bases matching TRBD1. The V gene end was trimmed by 1 base and the J gene end by 6 bases; junction bases not matched to a gene: 8. CDR3 length: 17 residues. Germline CDR1 SGHKS, CDR2 YYEKEE (reference sequence). CDR3 amino acids: CASSLTGDRGGAGELFF. CDR3 in DNA: TGTGCCAGCAGCTTGACTGGGGACAGGGGGGGTGCCGGGGAGCTGTTTTTT.

V gene TRBV18 combines with J gene TRBJ1-1; weak D call: TRBD1 (6 bases). Germline CDR1 and CDR2: KGHSH and LQKENI. The CDR3 is made up of 12 amino acids. Trimming shortened V by 4 bases and J by 6 bases, and 9 bases separated the two germline ends. In nucleotides, the CDR3 is TGTGCCAGCTCACAAAAGGGGGCTGAAGCTTTCTTT. This codes for CASSQKGAEAFF.

This chain links TRBV2 with TRBJ1-5; TRBD1 matches at 8 bases. The CDR3 is 15 amino acids. The V and J ends lost 5 bases and 5 bases, in that order; junction bases with no gene match: 8. CDR1 is SNHLY and CDR2 is FYNNEI in the germline V gene. This chain's CDR3 is CASSWTGTGDQPQHF. CDR3 in DNA: TGTGCCAGCAGTTGGACCGGGACAGGTGATCAGCCCCAGCATTTT.

The rearrangement joins TRBV6-5 to TRBJ2-7, with D perhaps matching TRBD2 (6 bases). V was pared by 6 bases and J by 3 bases, with 18 bases between. The CDR3 length is 15 residues. Germline V gene lookup returns CDR1 MNHEY and CDR2 SVGAGI. CDR3 region: CASSFGTRGDYEQYF. As DNA, the CDR3 is TGTGCCAGCAGCTTTGGGACTCGTGGAGACTACGAGCAGTACTTC.

This CDR3 is CASILSDRAGTEAFF. In DNA form, the CDR3 reads TGTGCCAGCATCCTTTCCGACAGGGCAGGCACTGAAGCTTTCTTT. This chain connects TRBV28 to TRBJ1-1; 7 bases align to TRBD1. Trimming cost V 7 bases and J 4 bases; bases outside gene matches: 12. The CDR3 has 15 amino acids. The germline gives CDR1 MDHEN, CDR2 SYDVKM.

The V call is TRBV11-2, the J call TRBJ2-7; maybe TRBD2 (5 bases). With 4 bases removed from V and 5 bases from J, the gap between germline ends came to 12 bases. Germline loops: CDR1 SGHAT, CDR2 FQNNGV. The CDR3 length is 13 residues. CDR3 residues: CASSSIGIHEQYF. As DNA, the CDR3 is TGTGCCAGCAGCTCCATCGGGATCCACGAGCAGTACTTC. Supplemented by reference TRBV11-2 and TRBJ2-7, the full variable domain reads EAGVAQSPRYKIIEKRQSVAFWCNPISGHATLYWYQQILGQGPKLLIQFQNNGVVDDSQLPKDRFSAERLKGVDSTLKIQPAKLEDSAVYLCASSSIGIHEQYFGPGTRLTVT.